This TCR beta chain was obtained from a study of T cells in localized non-small cell lung cancer. V lost 6 bases and J lost 7; bases outside the gene matches: 14. The length of the CDR3 is 16 residues. The germline V gene has CDR1 LNHDA and CDR2 SQIVND (reference sequence). Clones were read by immunoSEQ multiplex PCR, and TCRdb kept only the in-frame ones, dropping some. The repertoire holds roughly 35,000 clones, roughly 90% seen once, with 4.2% in the top ten. The sequenced sample was peripheral blood, obtained before any cancer treatment. V is TRBV19 and J is TRBJ1-4; 7 bases are shared with TRBD1. This clonotype was obtained from a woman aged 40-75 years with stage I lung adenocarcinoma. DNA for the CDR3: TGTGCCAGTAGGCCGTCAACAGGGGCCGATATTGAAAAACTGTTTTTT. Its protein is CASRPSTGADIEKLFF.